This TCR beta chain appears in the sequencing data of a study of cytomegalovirus exposure and HLA in healthy donors. Notes on the study in general: Later analysis identified a missense DCLRE1C variant that was linked to TCR beta V- and J-gene trimming.

Concerning this clone itself: Its antigen is not known.

The PCR ran on 60 Vbeta and 13 Jbeta primers. Generated by immunoSEQ multiplex PCR, the TCRdb table keeps only in-frame clones and is missing some. In the table there are about 150,000 clones, about 72% of which are singletons. The ends were cut back, 1 base at V and 4 bases at J, with 10 bases in the middle. Germline CDR1 reads SGHVS; CDR2 reads FQNEAQ. The CDR3 is 15 residues long. The TCR originated in a man aged 35-49 years in good health and CMV-seronegative. This chain links TRBV7-8 with TRBJ2-2; tentatively, D is TRBD2 (6 bases). The source material was PBMCs. The CDR3 DNA sequence: TGTGCCAGCAGCTTAGACCCCGGGGGCACCGGGGAGCTGTTTTTT. Amino acid sequence: CASSLDPGGTGELFF.